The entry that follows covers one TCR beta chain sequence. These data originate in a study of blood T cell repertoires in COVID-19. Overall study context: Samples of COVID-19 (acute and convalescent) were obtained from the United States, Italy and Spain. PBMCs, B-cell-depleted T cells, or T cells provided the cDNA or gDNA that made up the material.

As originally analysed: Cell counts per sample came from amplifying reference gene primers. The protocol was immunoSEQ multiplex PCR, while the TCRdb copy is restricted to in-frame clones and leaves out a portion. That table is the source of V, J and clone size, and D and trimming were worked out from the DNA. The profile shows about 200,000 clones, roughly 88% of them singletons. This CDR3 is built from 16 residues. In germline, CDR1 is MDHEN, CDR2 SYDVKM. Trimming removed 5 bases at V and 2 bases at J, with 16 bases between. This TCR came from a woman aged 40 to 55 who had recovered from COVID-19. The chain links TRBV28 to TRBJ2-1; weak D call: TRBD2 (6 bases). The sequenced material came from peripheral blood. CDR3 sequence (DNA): TGTGCCAGCAGTAATCCCGGGACTGGAACCTACAATGAGCAGTTCTTC. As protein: CASSNPGTGTYNEQFF.